The 14 T cell receptor beta chains given below trace back to one sample, sequenced in a study of cytomegalovirus exposure and HLA in healthy donors. TCRdb's copy holds only in-frame clones and misses some; the assay was immunoSEQ multiplex PCR. The table includes about 97,000 clones, about 94% detected once. Source material: PBMCs. The origin of the receptors is a woman younger than 30 in good health and CMV-seronegative.

V usage is TRBV18 and J usage is TRBJ1-4; a weak D match, TRBD1 (6 bases). The CDR3 contains 15 residues. Per germline, CDR1 KGHSH and CDR2 LQKENI. The V end lost 1 base, the J end lost 4 bases, and 10 bases lay between the germline ends. The CDR3 loop is CASSPRGRGNEKLFF. CDR3 coding DNA: TGTGCCAGCTCACCACGGGGGCGCGGTAATGAAAAACTGTTTTTT.

CDR3 protein: CASRWDTFSGTGELFF. Written as DNA, the CDR3 is TGTGCCAGCAGATGGGACACCTTCTCGGGCACCGGGGAGCTGTTTTTT. The genes are TRBV27 and TRBJ2-2; a weak D match, TRBD1 (6 bases). Per the germline V gene, CDR1 is MNHEY and CDR2 is SMNVEV (reference sequence). CDR3 length equals 16 residues. Trimming stripped 6 bases from V and 4 bases from J, with 18 bases between.

The chain combines TRBV29-1 with TRBJ2-6; 7 positions match TRBD1. Germline V gives CDR1 SQVTM, CDR2 ANQGSEA. V was pared by 6 bases and J by 0 bases, with 11 bases of the junction left unmatched. The CDR3 is 17 residues long. CDR3 sequence reads: CSVAGTDPVSGANVLTF. Written as DNA, the CDR3 is TGCAGCGTCGCCGGGACAGACCCCGTCTCTGGGGCCAACGTCCTGACTTTC.

This sequence joins TRBV21-1 and TRBJ2-5; the table names TRBD2, a call not compared with the DNA. TRBV21-1 is designated a pseudogene. This CDR3 is built from 16 residues. As DNA, the CDR3 is TGTGCCAGCACCCCATTTATAGCGGGTGCGAAAGAGACCCAGTACTTC. The encoded protein is CASTPFIAGAKETQYF.

V and J are TRBV6-6 and TRBJ2-1; the match to TRBD1 covers 10 bases. The germline V gene encodes CDR1 MNHNY and CDR2 SVGAGI (reference sequence). There are 15 residues in the CDR3. V was clipped by 0 bases and J by 8 bases; unmatched bases: 4. CDR3 amino acids: CASSYSWDRGDEQFF. As DNA, the CDR3 is TGTGCCAGCAGTTACTCCTGGGACAGGGGTGATGAGCAGTTCTTC.

This chain connects TRBV10-3 to TRBJ2-5; D remains unclear. The V end lost 2 bases, the J end lost 1 base, and 5 bases lay between the germline ends. The germline V gene encodes CDR1 ENHRY and CDR2 SYGVKD. The CDR3 covers 13 residues. CDR3 DNA: TGTGCCATCAGTGAGAACAGCCAAGAGACCCAGTACTTC. It yields the protein CAISENSQETQYF.

V and J are TRBV7-9 and TRBJ2-7, with D tentatively TRBD1 (6 bases). CDR3 size: 14 residues. Germline CDR1 reads SEHNR; CDR2 reads FQNEAQ (reference sequence). Trimming stripped 5 bases from V and 2 bases from J, with 13 bases between. Here the CDR3 DNA reads TGTGCCAGCAGCATCCACAGGGAAGCCTACGAGCAGTACTTC. It yields the protein CASSIHREAYEQYF.

The V call is TRBV7-9, the J call TRBJ1-3; no definite D call. From germline, CDR1 is SEHNR and CDR2 FQNEAQ (reference sequence). Deletions cut 8 bases from V and 0 bases from J, with 14 bases between. The CDR3 extends over 15 amino acids. The CDR3 here is CASRLGGSSGNTIYF. CDR3 DNA sequence: TGTGCCAGCCGACTGGGTGGGAGCTCTGGAAACACCATATATTTT.

V and J are TRBV5-6 and TRBJ2-5, with TRBD1 matching 7 bases. The CDR3 contains 12 residues. The trim removed 4 bases at V and 3 bases at J, leaving 0 bases unmatched. CDR1 is SGHDT and CDR2 is YYEEEE in the germline V gene. CDR3 nucleotides: TGTGCCAGCAGCACAGGGGAAGAGACCCAGTACTTC. This gives the protein CASSTGEETQYF.

The chain is built from TRBV7-9 and TRBJ2-7, with 15 nucleotides matching TRBD2. This CDR3 is built from 16 residues. Germline V gives CDR1 SEHNR, CDR2 FQNEAQ (reference sequence). The V and J ends lost 5 bases and 4 bases, in that order; junction bases with no gene match: 6. Here the CDR3 reads CASSTRTSGGAYEQYF. CDR3 sequence (DNA): TGTGCCAGCAGCACAAGGACTAGCGGGGGGGCTTACGAGCAGTACTTC. Supplemented by reference TRBV7-9 and TRBJ2-7, the full variable domain reads DTGVSQNPRHKITKRGQNVTFRCDPISEHNRLYWYRQTLGQGPEFLTYFQNEAQLEKSRLLSDRFSAERPKGSFSTLEIQRTEQGDSAMYLCASSTRTSGGAYEQYFGPGTRLTVT.

The chain combines TRBV9 with TRBJ2-1, with D possibly TRBD1 on 6 matching bases. The ends were cut back, 4 bases at V and 0 bases at J, with 11 bases in the middle. This CDR3 contains 15 residues. Germline CDR1 and CDR2: SGDLS and YYNGEE. As DNA, the CDR3 is TGTGCCAGCAGCCCCAAGGACAGCTCCTACAATGAGCAGTTCTTC. Amino acids: CASSPKDSSYNEQFF.

This clone was counted a single time. J is TRBJ2-4 and V is TRBV6-1, with a weak D call TRBD1 (6 bases). Germline V CDR1 and CDR2: MNHNS, SASEGT. This CDR3 spans 12 amino acids. V lost 0 bases and J lost 16, with 13 bases in between. The CDR3 nucleotides read TGTGCCAGCAGTGAAGCGCGACAAGGGGGATACTTC. Encoded protein: CASSEARQGGYF.

The V gene is TRBV11-3, the J gene TRBJ1-2, with 7 bases fitting TRBD1. J gave up 4 bases and V 5 bases, and 4 bases lay outside the gene matches. CDR1 SGHNT and CDR2 YENEEA come from the germline V gene. The CDR3 runs 13 residues. The CDR3 loop reads CASSRDRAYGYTF. The CDR3 DNA reads TGTGCCAGCAGCCGGGACAGAGCCTATGGCTACACCTTC.

The chain uses TRBV5-1 and TRBJ1-3; the D gene is possibly TRBD1 (6 bases). Trimming stripped 2 bases from V and 0 bases from J, with 15 bases between. CDR3 size: 17 residues. The V gene's germline CDR1 is SGHRS and CDR2 YFSETQ. The CDR3 region is CASSLGGTTSSGNTIYF. The CDR3 DNA follows: TGCGCCAGCAGCTTAGGTGGGACAACGAGCTCTGGAAACACCATATATTTT.